This T cell receptor (beta chain) originates from a study of cytomegalovirus exposure and HLA in healthy donors. In the PCR, 60 Vbeta and 13 Jbeta primers were used. Sequencing was performed with immunoSEQ multiplex PCR; in TCRdb, only in-frame clones are kept and a portion is missing. The sample consists of roughly 120,000 clones, over 60% of them appearing once. The CDR3 length is 17 residues. CDR1 is MGHRA and CDR2 is YSYEKL in the germline V gene. The ends lost 0 bases at V and 5 bases at J; junction bases unmatched: 12. Study findings and constraints: Fewer than 200 TCR beta chains were listed as cytomegalovirus-associated.

With respect to this clone: Its antigen is unidentified.

The rearrangement joins TRBV4-1 to TRBJ2-5; 7 bases agree with TRBD1. Sequenced sample: PBMCs. This TCR was recovered from a woman aged 55-75 years in good health and CMV-seropositive. This CDR3 reads CASSQDRIQGTGETQYF. DNA of the CDR3: TGCGCCAGCAGCCAAGACAGAATACAGGGGACCGGGGAGACCCAGTACTTC.